This T cell receptor (beta chain) was profiled in a study of T cell responses to AZD1222 COVID-19 vaccine. Study-wide context: The study pooled second doses at about 4 or about 12 weeks.

Overall study results and limits: Donors skewed white British and female; clonal diversity was possibly underestimated. The span of vaccine-associated CD4 TCRs extended across spike, with dominance at 160-218 and 743-854. Only a handful of AZD1222 recipients, roughly 6 in all, had baseline seropositivity.

This clone was counted between two and nine times. The antigen remains undetermined. Assay used: immunoSEQ multiplex PCR; TCRdb lists only in-frame clones, some missing. The repertoire holds tens of thousands of clones, 84% seen once, with around 7.3% in the top ten. V dropped 4 bases and J dropped 0 bases, with 19 bases sitting between them. The CDR3 covers 17 residues. The germline CDR1 and CDR2 sequences are ENHRY and SYGVKD. The rearrangement uses TRBV10-3 and TRBJ2-7; D may be TRBD2 (5 bases). The clonotype originates from an adult in good health. This specimen consisted of peripheral blood, obtained on day 0 of AZD1222 vaccination. In nucleotides, the CDR3 is TGTGCCATCAGTGGGGGTTGGAACAGTACTAGCTCCTACGAGCAGTACTTC. It codes for CAISGGWNSTSSYEQYF.